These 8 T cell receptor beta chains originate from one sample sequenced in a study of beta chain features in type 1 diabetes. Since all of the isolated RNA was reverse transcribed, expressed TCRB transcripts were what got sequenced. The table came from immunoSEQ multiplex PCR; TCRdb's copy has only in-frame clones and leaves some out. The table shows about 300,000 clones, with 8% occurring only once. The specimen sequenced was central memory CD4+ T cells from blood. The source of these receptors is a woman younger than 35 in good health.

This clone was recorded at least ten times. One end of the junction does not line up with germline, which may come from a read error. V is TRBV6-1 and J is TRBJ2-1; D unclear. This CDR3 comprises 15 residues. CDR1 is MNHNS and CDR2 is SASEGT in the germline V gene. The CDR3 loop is CASSESLSRYTEQFF. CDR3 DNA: TGTGCCAGCAGTGAATCTCTTAGCCGGTACACTGAGCAGTTCTTC.

The CDR3 DNA reads TGTGCCAGCAGCTTAGAGGGGGCCCCGTATGTGCAGTACTTC. Its translation is CASSLEGAPYVQYF. The chain joins TRBV7-2 to TRBJ2-7; 7 nucleotides agree with TRBD1. V trimming: 1 base; J trimming: 9 bases; junction bases outside the gene matches: 9. The CDR3 spans 14 residues. Per germline, CDR1 SGHTA and CDR2 FQGNSA. The full variable domain, rest sourced from reference TRBV7-2 and TRBJ2-7, is GAGVSQSPSNKVTEKGKDVELRCDPISGHTALYWYRQSLGQGLEFLIYFQGNSAPDKSGLPSDRFSAERTGGSVSTLTIQRTQQEDSAVYLCASSLEGAPYVQYFGPGTRLTVT.

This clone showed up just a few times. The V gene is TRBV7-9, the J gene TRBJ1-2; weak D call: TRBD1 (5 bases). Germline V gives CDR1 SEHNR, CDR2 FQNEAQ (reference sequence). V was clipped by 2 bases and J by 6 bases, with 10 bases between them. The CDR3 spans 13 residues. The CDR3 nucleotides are TGTGCCAGCAGCTTATTAGTGGGGGATGGCTACACCTTC. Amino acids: CASSLLVGDGYTF.

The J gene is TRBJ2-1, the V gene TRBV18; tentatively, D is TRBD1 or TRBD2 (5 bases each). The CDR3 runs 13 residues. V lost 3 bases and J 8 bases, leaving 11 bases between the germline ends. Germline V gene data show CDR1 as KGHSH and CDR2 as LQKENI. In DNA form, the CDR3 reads TGTGCCAGCTCACCTACGAGGGACCATGAGCAGTTCTTC. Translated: CASSPTRDHEQFF.

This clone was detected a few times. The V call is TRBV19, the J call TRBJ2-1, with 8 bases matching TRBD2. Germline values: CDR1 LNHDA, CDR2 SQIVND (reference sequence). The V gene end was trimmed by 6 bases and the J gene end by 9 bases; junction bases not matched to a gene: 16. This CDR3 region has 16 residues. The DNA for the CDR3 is TGTGCCAGTAGCCCGCTCGGCGGGACTAGGGAGGGTGAGCAGTTCTTC. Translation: CASSPLGGTREGEQFF.

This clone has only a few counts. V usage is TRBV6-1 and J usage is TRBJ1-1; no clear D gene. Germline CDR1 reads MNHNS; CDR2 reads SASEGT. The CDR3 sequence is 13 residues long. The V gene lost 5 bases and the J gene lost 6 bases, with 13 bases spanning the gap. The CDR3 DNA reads TGTGCCAGCAGTCGAACCATGACCCCTGAAGCTTTCTTT. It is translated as CASSRTMTPEAFF.

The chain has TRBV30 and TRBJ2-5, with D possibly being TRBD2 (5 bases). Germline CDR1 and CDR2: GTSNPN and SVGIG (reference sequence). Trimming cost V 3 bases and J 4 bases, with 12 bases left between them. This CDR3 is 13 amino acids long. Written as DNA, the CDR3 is TGTGCCTGGAGCCGCGGAGGTCGAGAGACCCAGTACTTC. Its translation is CAWSRGGRETQYF. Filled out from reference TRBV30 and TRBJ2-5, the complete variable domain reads SQTIHQWPATLVQPVGSPLSLECTVEGTSNPNLYWYRQAAGRGLQLLFYSVGIGQISSEVPQNLSASRPQDRQFILSSKKLLLSDSGFYLCAWSRGGRETQYFGPGTRLLVL.

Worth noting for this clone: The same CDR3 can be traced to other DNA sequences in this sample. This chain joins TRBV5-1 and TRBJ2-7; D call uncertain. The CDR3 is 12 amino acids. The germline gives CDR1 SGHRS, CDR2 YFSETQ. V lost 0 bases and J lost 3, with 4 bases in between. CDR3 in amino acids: CASSLDLYEQYF. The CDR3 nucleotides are TGCGCCAGCAGCTTGGACCTCTACGAGCAGTACTTC. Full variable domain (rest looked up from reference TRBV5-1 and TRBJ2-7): KAGVTQTPRYLIKTRGQQVTLSCSPISGHRSVSWYQQTPGQGLQFLFEYFSETQRNKGNFPGRFSGRQFSNSRSEMNVSTLELGDSALYLCASSLDLYEQYFGPGTRLTVT.